This TCR beta chain was observed in a study of T cells in Graves' hyperthyroidism and ophthalmopathy. Trimming took off 6 bases at V and 5 bases at J, with 17 bases between the two ends. CDR3 length equals 15 residues. Per the germline V gene, CDR1 is SNHLY and CDR2 is FYNNEI. Regarding this clonotype: Its target is not known.

Uncontrolled infection, other autoimmune disease, pregnancy or lactation disqualified patients from enrolment. Diagnosis relied on clinical symptoms, serum thyroxine and TRAb, thyroid ultrasound and orbital computed tomography. Researchers took RNA transcripts and amplified the TCR beta CDR3 regions from them. A set of HTBI primers served as the primers for a first-round RT-PCR of the TCR CDR3. TCRdb called the multiplex PCR reads again in MiXCR, with one record for every CDR3 protein. The sample records around 660,000 distinct CDR3 sequences, roughly 46% being singletons. Findings of the study overall: Median prediction lead before ophthalmopathy onset was 5 to 7 months with the model. In the blood, most expanded thyroid clonotypes above 0.001 appeared as well.

The source material was peripheral blood or thyroid tissue (not recorded which). This rearrangement joins TRBV2 to TRBJ1-5; D not resolved. This sequence originates from an adult man with Graves' disease, either hyperthyroidism or ophthalmopathy (not recorded which). CDR3 in DNA: TGTGCCAGCAGCCAACGCGGACGGGGAGATCAGCCCCAGCATTTT. Residues: CASSQRGRGDQPQHF.